Below, 2 T cell receptor beta chains from the same sample are listed, as sequenced in a study of blood T cell repertoires in COVID-19. Sequencing was performed with immunoSEQ multiplex PCR; in TCRdb, only in-frame clones are kept and a portion is missing. The table shows roughly 110,000 clones, with approximately 80% occurring only once. Sequenced input: peripheral blood. Source of these receptors: a woman aged 35 to 49 with acute or convalescent COVID-19.

This clone was observed a single time. The chain employs TRBV5-1 and TRBJ2-7; D gene unclear. Germline V lookup: CDR1 SGHRS, CDR2 YFSETQ. The CDR3 has 11 residues. Deletions cut 3 bases from V and 3 bases from J, with 4 bases between. The CDR3 reads CASSSYYEQYF. The CDR3 DNA sequence: TGCGCCAGCAGCTCTTACTACGAGCAGTACTTC.

The CDR3, as DNA: TGTGCCAGCAGCTTAGGGGGCGCCAAGGTGGATACGCAGTATTTT. This translates into CASSLGGAKVDTQYF. The rearrangement joins TRBV7-3 to TRBJ2-3; D is possibly TRBD1 (6 bases). CDR1 SGHTA and CDR2 FQGTGA come from the germline V gene. Trimming left V 2 bases short and J 6 bases short, with 15 bases between. The CDR3 sequence is 15 residues long.